Listed below are T cell receptor beta chains from one sample, sequenced in a study of blood T cell repertoires in COVID-19. Generated by immunoSEQ multiplex PCR, the TCRdb table keeps only in-frame clones and is missing some. Of around 150,000 clones listed, around 90% are singletons. The sequencing sample was made of peripheral blood. The receptors shown here come from a woman aged 55-69 years with active or convalescent COVID-19. Each CDR3 is given with its conserved first and last residue. A D gene is named only where the DNA matches it firmly. Size tells how often a clone was seen (once, few, many) or the class of an expanded clone, and some rows leave it out.

j_call clone_size v_call d_call cdr3_nt cdr3_aa
TRBJ1-2 - TRBV3-1/TRBV3-2 TRBD1 TGTGCCAGCAGCCAGACAGGGGGCGCAGGGGGCTACACCTTC CASSQTGGAGGYTF
TRBJ2-1 once TRBV10-2 TRBD2 TGCGCCAGCAGTGCCGCTAGCGGGGTCGACAATGAGCAGTTCTTC CASSAASGVDNEQFF
TRBJ2-7 - TRBV3-1/TRBV3-2 TRBD2 TGTGCCAGCGGGACTAGCGGGGAGCAGTACTTC CASGTSGEQYF
TRBJ2-7 - TRBV2 TRBD2 TGTGCCAGCAGTAAGACGGGGGGGTTCTACGAGCAGTACTTC CASSKTGGFYEQYF
TRBJ1-1 - TRBV7-2 - TGTGCCAGCAGCTTAGAAGGCAGGGTCGCTTTCTTT CASSLEGRVAFF
TRBJ1-2 - TRBV2 - TGTGCCAGCCGAGAGGACACCTACGGCGGCTACACCTTC CASREDTYGGYTF
TRBJ1-2 - TRBV10-3 - TGTGCCATCAGTGACCCGGGACAAGGAGAGGGCTACACCTTC CAISDPGQGEGYTF
TRBJ1-1 - TRBV14 TRBD1 TGTGCCAGCAGCCCATCGATGGGACAGGGGCGACGAAGGAACACTGAAGCTTTCTTT CASSPSMGQGRRRNTEAFF
TRBJ2-7 once TRBV7-2 TRBD2 TGTGCCAGCAGCTCGGGACTAGCGGGGAACGACGAGCAGTACTTC CASSSGLAGNDEQYF
TRBJ2-5 - TRBV29-1 TRBD2 TGCAGCGTTGTACCTTCGCGGGGGGGACAAGAGACCCAGTACTTC CSVVPSRGGQETQYF
TRBJ2-1 few TRBV7-3 TRBD2 TGTGCCAGCAGCCGTTCGGGCTTTAGGAGCGGGGGTGGTAATGAGCAGTTCTTC CASSRSGFRSGGGNEQFF
TRBJ1-3 - TRBV4-3 - TGCGCCAGCAGCGTCGGTGGCTCTGGAAACACCATATATTTT CASSVGGSGNTIYF
TRBJ2-7 - TRBV4-3 TRBD1 TGCGCCAGCAGCCAAGAGAGGACAGGGGGCGAGCAGTACTTC CASSQERTGGEQYF
TRBJ1-1 - TRBV5-4 - TGTGCCAGCGGCTTGGAGGGGGTTCAGGTGAACACTGAAGCTTTCTTT CASGLEGVQVNTEAFF
TRBJ1-1 - TRBV4-1 - TGCGCCAGCAGCCAAGATTCATCCGCGGGGAACACTGAAGCTTTCTTT CASSQDSSAGNTEAFF
TRBJ1-4 - TRBV7-2 - TGTGCCAGCAGCTTAGAGCGTGAAAAACTGTTTTTT CASSLEREKLFF
TRBJ1-1 - TRBV21-1 - TGTGCCAGCAGCAAAGGTGGGCACGCAATGAACACTGAAGCTTTCTTT CASSKGGHAMNTEAFF
TRBJ1-4 - TRBV10-3 - TGTGCCATCAGCCCGGACGGAGGAGGCGAAAAACTGTTTTTT CAISPDGGGEKLFF
TRBJ2-7 - TRBV7-6 TRBD1 TGTGCCAGCAGCTTAGATCCGGGACAGGGGGCCTACGAGCAGTACTTC CASSLDPGQGAYEQYF
TRBJ1-2 - TRBV10-3 TRBD1 TGTGCCATCAGTGGACAGGGGAGGGGCTATGGCTACACCTTC CAISGQGRGYGYTF
TRBJ1-5 - TRBV6-2/TRBV6-3 - TGTGCCAGCAGTTACGATACAGGGTGGGATCAGCCCCAGCATTTT CASSYDTGWDQPQHF
TRBJ1-6 - TRBV2 - TGTGCCAGCAGACGAAGAGAATCCGGGTATAATTCACCCCTCCACTTT CASRRRESGYNSPLHF
TRBJ1-1 - TRBV19 TRBD1 TGTGCCAGTAGTAATTTTGAGGGGGCGAACACTGAAGCTTTCTTT CASSNFEGANTEAFF
TRBJ2-1 - TRBV6-2/TRBV6-3 - TGTGCCAGCAGTTCTGACGGGGGGCCTTACAATGAGCAGTTCTTC CASSSDGGPYNEQFF
TRBJ1-1 - TRBV2 - TGTGCCAGCAAATCACAAATTGAAGCTTTCTTT CASKSQIEAFF
TRBJ2-1 - TRBV7-9 - TGTGCCAGCAGCACCAGGGGACCCACCTACAATGAGCAGTTCTTC CASSTRGPTYNEQFF
TRBJ2-7 - TRBV3-1/TRBV3-2 - TGTGCCAGCAGCACCGGACAGACCTACGAGCAGTACTTC CASSTGQTYEQYF
TRBJ2-3 - TRBV13 TRBD2 TGTGCCAGCAGCTTACGAGCGGGGGGGCGGGTAGATACGCAGTATTTT CASSLRAGGRVDTQYF
TRBJ2-2 - TRBV5-1 TRBD2 TGCGCCAGCAGCAACGCGGGGGGGCTGATGGAGGAGCTGTTTTTT CASSNAGGLMEELFF
TRBJ1-1 - TRBV30 - TGTGCATGGGGTCCCGGGGCCGGGGGGCTGGCTTTCTTT CAWGPGAGGLAFF
TRBJ2-1 - TRBV7-9 TRBD2 TGTGCCAGCAGCACCCGAGCGGGGGGGTATAACAATGAGCAGTTCTTC CASSTRAGGYNNEQFF
TRBJ2-2 - TRBV19 - TGTGCCAGTAGTATAATGGAGGGTACCGGGGAGCTGTTTTTT CASSIMEGTGELFF
TRBJ1-3 few TRBV5-4 - TGTGCCAGCAGCTTGGCCCCACAGGCCTCTGGAAACACCATATATTTT CASSLAPQASGNTIYF
TRBJ1-5 few TRBV10-1 TRBD1 TGCGCCAGCAGTTCCGGACAGGGGGCCGATCAGCCCCAGCATTTT CASSSGQGADQPQHF
TRBJ2-7 - TRBV13 - TGTGCCAGCAGCTTCGTTAACTCCTACGAGCAGTACTTC CASSFVNSYEQYF
TRBJ1-1 - TRBV6-5 - TGTGCCAGCAGTTACTCGGGTGGAGACACTGAAGCTTTCTTT CASSYSGGDTEAFF
TRBJ1-1 - TRBV7-2 TRBD1 TGTGCCAGCAGCCTTATCGGGACAGGGGTGAACACTGAAGCTTTCTTT CASSLIGTGVNTEAFF
TRBJ2-1 - TRBV7-9 TRBD2 TGTGCCAGCAGCCGAAGGCGGCTAGCGGGGGGCTACAATGAGCAGTTCTTC CASSRRRLAGGYNEQFF
TRBJ2-3 - TRBV15 - TGTGCCACCAGCTTCTGGGGGATTGGGGGCGATACGCAGTATTTT CATSFWGIGGDTQYF
TRBJ1-1 - TRBV3-1/TRBV3-2 TRBD1 TGTGCCAGCAGCCCTTCATGGACAGGGAGGGACACTGAAGCTTTCTTT CASSPSWTGRDTEAFF
TRBJ1-2 few TRBV2 - TGTGCCAGCAGTGCCAGTAGGGGTGGCTACACCTTC CASSASRGGYTF
TRBJ1-2 - TRBV11-2 - TGTGCCAGCAGCCCCCGACAGCTTTATGGCTACACCTTC CASSPRQLYGYTF
TRBJ1-1 - TRBV5-1 TRBD1 TGCGCCAGCAGCCCCGGACAGGGCGAAAGGGACACTGAAGCTTTCTTT CASSPGQGERDTEAFF
TRBJ1-1 - TRBV5-8 TRBD1 TGTGCCAGCAGCCCGGTCCCCGCAGGGGGCAACACTGAAGCTTTCTTT CASSPVPAGGNTEAFF
TRBJ2-5 - TRBV11-2 TRBD2 TGTGCCAGCAGCTCCGGACTAGCGAGGGCCCAGTACTTC CASSSGLARAQYF
TRBJ1-1 - TRBV7-9 - TGTGCCAGCAGCCCCGATTGGAGCACTGAAGCTTTCTTT CASSPDWSTEAFF
TRBJ2-3 few TRBV6-2/TRBV6-3 - TGTGCCAGCAGTTTCCTCGGGGATACGCAGTATTTT CASSFLGDTQYF
TRBJ2-1 - TRBV6-6 TRBD1 TGTGCCAGCAGTTATGAGACAGGGGGCAACAATGAGCAGTTCTTC CASSYETGGNNEQFF
TRBJ2-7 few TRBV4-1 - TGCGCCAGCAGCCAAAGCCAGGGGACCTACGAGCAGTACTTC CASSQSQGTYEQYF
TRBJ2-4 - TRBV5-8 - TGTGCCAGCAGACTAACAGGGGCCAAAAACATTCAGTACTTC CASRLTGAKNIQYF
TRBJ1-5 - TRBV6-1 - TGTGCCAGCAGTGACTTCGGGTGGGGCGACAGGCTTGAACCCCAGCATTTT CASSDFGWGDRLEPQHF
TRBJ1-1 once TRBV18 - TGTGCCAGCTCACCAGGCAGTATGAACACTGAAGCTTTCTTT CASSPGSMNTEAFF
TRBJ2-7 - TRBV2 TRBD2 TGTGCCAGCGTTGGGGGGGTTACCTACGAGCAGTACTTC CASVGGVTYEQYF
TRBJ1-3 - TRBV12-3/TRBV12-4 - TGTGCCAGCAGCCTCTCTGGAAACACCATATATTTT CASSLSGNTIYF
TRBJ2-7 - TRBV11-2 TRBD1 TGTGCCAGCAGCTCGCTAGGGACAGGCACCTACGAGCAGTACTTC CASSSLGTGTYEQYF
TRBJ2-5 - TRBV7-2 TRBD2 TGTGCCAGCAGCTTAACTCGGACTAGCGGGGGAGATCAAGAGACCCAGTACTTC CASSLTRTSGGDQETQYF
TRBJ1-5 - TRBV11-2 TRBD1 TGTGCCAGCAGCTTACAGGGGGCGAACAATCAGCCCCAGCATTTT CASSLQGANNQPQHF
TRBJ1-5 - TRBV2 TRBD1 TGTGCCAGCACGGACGGGACAGGGTCTCAGCCCCAGCATTTT CASTDGTGSQPQHF
TRBJ2-7 - TRBV10-3 TRBD2 TGTGCCATCAGTGAGTCCCTAGCGGGGTACGAGCAGTACTTC CAISESLAGYEQYF
TRBJ2-1 - TRBV19 TRBD1 TGTGCCAGTAGTACGGGACAGGGATTTTACAATGAGCAGTTCTTC CASSTGQGFYNEQFF